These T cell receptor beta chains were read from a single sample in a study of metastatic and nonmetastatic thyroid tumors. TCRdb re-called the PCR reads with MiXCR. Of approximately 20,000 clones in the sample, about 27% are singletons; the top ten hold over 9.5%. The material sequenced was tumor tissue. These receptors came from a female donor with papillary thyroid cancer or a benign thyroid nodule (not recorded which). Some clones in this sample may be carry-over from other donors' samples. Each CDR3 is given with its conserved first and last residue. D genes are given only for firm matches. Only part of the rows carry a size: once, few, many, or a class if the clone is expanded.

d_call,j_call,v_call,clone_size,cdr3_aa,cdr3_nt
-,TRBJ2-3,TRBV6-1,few,CASSTGTQYF,TGTGCCAGCAGCACAGGGACGCAGTATTTT
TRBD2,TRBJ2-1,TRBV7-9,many,CASSSTTTSGRAIPSNEQFF,TGTGCCAGCAGCTCCACAACGACTAGCGGGAGGGCCATTCCTTCCAATGAGCAGTTCTTC
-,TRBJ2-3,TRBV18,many,CASSQGHTDTQYF,TGTGCCAGCTCACAGGGGCACACAGATACGCAGTATTTT
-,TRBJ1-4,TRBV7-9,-,CASSLNRVEKLFF,TGTGCCAGCAGCTTAAACAGGGTTGAAAAACTGTTTTTT
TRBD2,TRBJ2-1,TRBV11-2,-,CASSLVAPTSGSNEQFF,TGTGCCAGCAGCTTAGTGGCGCCGACTAGCGGGAGCAATGAGCAGTTCTTC
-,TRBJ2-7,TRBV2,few,CASSEQEHSYEQYF,TGTGCCAGCAGCGAACAGGAACACTCCTACGAGCAGTACTTC
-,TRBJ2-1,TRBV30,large,CAWSSHNEQFF,TGTGCCTGGAGTAGTCACAATGAGCAGTTCTTC
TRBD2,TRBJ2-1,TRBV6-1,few,CASSVAGVTLTYNEQFF,TGTGCCAGCAGTGTAGCGGGGGTGACGCTGACCTACAATGAGCAGTTCTTC
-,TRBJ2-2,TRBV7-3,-,CASSLTRGGTGELFF,TGTGCCAGCAGCTTAACCAGGGGAGGCACCGGGGAGCTGTTTTTT
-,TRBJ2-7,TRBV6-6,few,CASSYAAEMGEQYF,TGTGCCAGCAGTTACGCCGCGGAAATGGGCGAGCAGTACTTC
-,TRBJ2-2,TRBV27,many,CASSLSSYTGELFF,TGTGCCAGCAGTTTATCAAGTTACACCGGGGAGCTGTTTTTT
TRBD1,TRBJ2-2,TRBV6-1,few,CASVGGPGELFF,TGTGCCAGCGTAGGGGGCCCCGGGGAGCTGTTTTTT
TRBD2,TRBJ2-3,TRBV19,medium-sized,CASTGGPYDTQYF,TGTGCCAGTACGGGAGGGCCATATGATACGCAGTATTTT
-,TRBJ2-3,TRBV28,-,CASSPRTDTVCTDTQYF,TGTGCCAGCAGTCCTCGGACGGACACCGTCTGCACAGATACGCAGTATTTT
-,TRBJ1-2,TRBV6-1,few,CASNEGFSIGGYTF,TGTGCCAGCAATGAGGGGTTTTCTATCGGTGGCTACACCTTC
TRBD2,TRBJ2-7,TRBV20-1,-,CSARDSLAGGSYEQYF,TGCAGTGCTAGAGATTCCCTAGCGGGGGGCTCCTACGAGCAGTACTTC
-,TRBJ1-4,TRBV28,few,CASSPDSRQEKLFF,TGTGCCAGCAGCCCCGACAGCCGTCAGGAAAAACTGTTTTTT
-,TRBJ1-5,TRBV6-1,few,CASSTPPGGYHPQHF,TGTGCCAGCAGTACCCCCCCGGGTGGGTACCATCCCCAGCATTTT
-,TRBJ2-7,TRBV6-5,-,CASSYTTGSSYEQYF,TGTGCCAGCAGTTACACTACAGGTTCTTCCTACGAGCAGTACTTC
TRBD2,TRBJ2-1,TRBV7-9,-,CASSLGTSGNEQFF,TGTGCCAGCAGCTTAGGGACTAGCGGTAATGAGCAGTTCTTC
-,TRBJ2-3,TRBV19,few,CASSILDGTDTQYF,TGTGCCAGTAGTATACTGGATGGCACAGATACGCAGTATTTT
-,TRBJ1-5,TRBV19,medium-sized,CASRRPGGRPQHF,TGTGCCAGTAGGCGGCCCGGGGGGAGACCCCAGCATTTT
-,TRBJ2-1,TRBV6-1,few,CASSVTRGNYNEQLF,TGTGCCAGCAGTGTAACTAGAGGGAACTACAATGAGCAGTTATTC
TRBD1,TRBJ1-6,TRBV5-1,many,CASSLHEINRGGNNSPLHF,TGCGCCAGCAGCTTACACGAAATAAACAGGGGCGGGAATAATTCACCCCTCCACTTT
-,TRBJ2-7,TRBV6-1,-,CASGRGDEQYF,TGTGCCAGCGGCAGGGGGGACGAGCAGTACTTC
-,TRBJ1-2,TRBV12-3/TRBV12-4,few,CASRSQQGRGYGYTF,TGTGCCAGCAGATCCCAGCAGGGTCGAGGCTATGGCTACACCTTC
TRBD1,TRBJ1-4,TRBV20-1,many,CSARGPTGEKLFF,TGCAGTGCTAGAGGCCCGACAGGGGAAAAACTGTTTTTT
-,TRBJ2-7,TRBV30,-,CAWSVILLGSVYEQYF,TGTGCCTGGAGTGTCATCCTACTAGGGTCCGTCTACGAGCAGTACTTC
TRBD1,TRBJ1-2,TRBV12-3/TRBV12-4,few,CASSLSGQGAVCYTF,TGTGCCAGCAGTTTATCGGGACAGGGGGCCGTTTGCTACACCTTC
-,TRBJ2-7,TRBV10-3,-,CAISESSYEQYF,TGTGCCATCAGTGAGTCGAGCTACGAGCAGTACTTC
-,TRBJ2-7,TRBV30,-,CAWSVKGGWGEQYF,TGTGCCTGGAGTGTAAAGGGTGGCTGGGGCGAGCAGTACTTC
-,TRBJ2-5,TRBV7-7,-,CASSLARRETQYF,TGTGCTAGCAGCTTAGCCCGGAGAGAGACCCAGTACTTC
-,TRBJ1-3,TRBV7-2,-,CASSIPGAGNTIYF,TGTGCCAGCAGCATCCCCGGCGCTGGAAACACCATATATTTT
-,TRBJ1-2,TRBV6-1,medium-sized,CASSEMDSANYGYTF,TGTGCCAGCAGTGAGATGGACAGCGCGAACTATGGCTACACCTTC
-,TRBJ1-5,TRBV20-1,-,CSSRSSRGTFRDQPQHF,TGCAGTTCTAGGTCTTCCCGGGGGACGTTTCGGGATCAGCCCCAGCATTTT
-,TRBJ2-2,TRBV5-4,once,CASSLVASARYTGELFF,TGTGCCAGCAGCTTGGTGGCGAGTGCAAGATACACCGGGGAGCTGTTTTTT
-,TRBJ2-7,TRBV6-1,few,CTSSSYMGVTYEQYF,TGTACCAGCAGTTCCTACATGGGAGTCACTTACGAGCAGTACTTC
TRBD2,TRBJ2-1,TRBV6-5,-,CASSYPLAGANEQFF,TGTGCCAGCAGTTACCCGCTAGCGGGGGCCAATGAGCAGTTCTTC
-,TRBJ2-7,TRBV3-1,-,CASNQLYEQYF,TGTGCCAGCAACCAACTCTACGAGCAGTACTTC
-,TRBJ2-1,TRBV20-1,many,CSARDQGGGAHEQFF,TGCAGTGCTAGAGATCAGGGGGGAGGAGCCCATGAGCAGTTCTTC